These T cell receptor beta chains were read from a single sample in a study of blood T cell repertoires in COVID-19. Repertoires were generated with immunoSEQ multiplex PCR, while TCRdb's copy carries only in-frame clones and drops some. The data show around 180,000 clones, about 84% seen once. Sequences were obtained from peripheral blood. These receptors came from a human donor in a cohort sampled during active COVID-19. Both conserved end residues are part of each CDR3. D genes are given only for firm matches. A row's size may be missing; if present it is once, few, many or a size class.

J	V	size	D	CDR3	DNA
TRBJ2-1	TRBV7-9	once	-	CASSLGSSGEQFF	TGTGCCAGCAGCTTAGGGTCCAGCGGTGAGCAGTTCTTC
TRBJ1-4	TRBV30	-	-	CAWSRGRGNEKLFF	TGTGCCTGGAGCAGGGGTAGAGGAAATGAAAAACTGTTTTTT
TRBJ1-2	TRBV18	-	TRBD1	CASSPRTGRSYGYTF	TGTGCCAGCTCACCACGGACAGGGAGAAGCTATGGCTACACCTTC
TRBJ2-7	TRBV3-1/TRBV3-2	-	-	CASSQDPGHPYEQYF	TGTGCCAGCAGCCAAGATCCGGGACACCCCTACGAGCAGTACTTC
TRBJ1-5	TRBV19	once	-	CASSIDGGGSWPQHF	TGTGCCAGTAGTATAGACGGGGGGGGTTCCTGGCCCCAGCATTTT
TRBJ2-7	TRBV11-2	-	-	CASSSRPSAGYEQYF	TGTGCCAGCAGCTCCCGACCGTCGGCAGGCTACGAGCAGTACTTC
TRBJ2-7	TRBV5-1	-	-	CASSTGQSGYEQYF	TGCGCCAGCAGCACAGGACAGAGCGGCTACGAGCAGTACTTC
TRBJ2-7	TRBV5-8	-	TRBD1	CASSLAPDRVYLYEQYF	TGTGCCAGCAGCTTGGCCCCGGACAGGGTATACCTCTACGAGCAGTACTTC
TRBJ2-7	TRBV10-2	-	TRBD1	CASSPGQIYEQYF	TGCGCCAGCAGCCCGGGACAGATCTACGAGCAGTACTTC
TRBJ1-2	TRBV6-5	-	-	CASGATGKVGYTF	TGTGCCAGCGGGGCTACAGGGAAAGTTGGCTACACCTTC
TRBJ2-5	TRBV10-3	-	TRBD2	CAISPSGGLQETQYF	TGTGCCATCAGCCCTAGCGGGGGGCTACAAGAGACCCAGTACTTC
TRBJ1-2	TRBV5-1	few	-	CASSVTGAPYGYTF	TGCGCCAGCAGCGTGACAGGAGCCCCCTATGGCTACACCTTC
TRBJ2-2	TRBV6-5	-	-	CASSRGADTGELFF	TGTGCCAGCAGCAGGGGGGCGGACACCGGGGAGCTGTTTTTT
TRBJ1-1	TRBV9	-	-	CASSVEQVNTEAFF	TGTGCCAGCAGCGTAGAACAGGTGAACACTGAAGCTTTCTTT
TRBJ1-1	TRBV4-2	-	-	CASSQEGRPNTEAFF	TGTGCCAGCAGCCAAGAGGGCAGACCGAACACTGAAGCTTTCTTT
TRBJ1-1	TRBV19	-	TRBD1	CASSIDRGRGRAFF	TGTGCCAGTAGTATAGATCGGGGCAGGGGGAGAGCTTTCTTT
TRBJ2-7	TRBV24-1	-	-	CATSALARIYYEQYF	TGTGCCACCAGTGCCCTAGCGAGGATTTACTACGAGCAGTACTTC
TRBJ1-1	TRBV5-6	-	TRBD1	CASSTGQGVTEAFF	TGTGCCAGCAGCACCGGACAGGGGGTTACTGAAGCTTTCTTT
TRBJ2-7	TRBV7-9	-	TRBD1	CASSLTGTGVTYEQYF	TGTGCCAGCAGCTTAACCGGGACAGGAGTTACCTACGAGCAGTACTTC
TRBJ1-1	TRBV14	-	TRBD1	CASRSGKQGRVSEAFF	TGTGCCAGCAGGTCTGGGAAACAGGGGAGAGTTTCTGAAGCTTTCTTT
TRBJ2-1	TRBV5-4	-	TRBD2	CASSPDSGGATNEQFF	TGTGCCAGCAGCCCAGATAGCGGGGGGGCCACCAATGAGCAGTTCTTC
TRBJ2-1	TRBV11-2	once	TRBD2	CASSFGGAEEQFF	TGTGCCAGCAGCTTCGGGGGGGCTGAAGAGCAGTTCTTC
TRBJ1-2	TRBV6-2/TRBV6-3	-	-	CASSLSQAYYGYTF	TGTGCCAGCAGTTTGTCCCAGGCCTACTATGGCTACACCTTC
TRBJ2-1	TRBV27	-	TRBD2	CASSTRGAYNEQFF	TGTGCCAGCAGTACCCGGGGGGCCTACAATGAGCAGTTCTTC
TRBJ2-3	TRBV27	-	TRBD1	CASSLGQGPLPSTDTQYF	TGTGCCAGCAGTTTAGGACAGGGGCCACTCCCTAGCACAGATACGCAGTATTTT
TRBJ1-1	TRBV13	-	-	CASSLGPLRSGDRAFF	TGTGCCAGCAGCTTAGGCCCCTTACGCAGCGGGGATCGGGCTTTCTTT
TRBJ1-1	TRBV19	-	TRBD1	CASSLQGVVGTEAFF	TGTGCCAGTAGTTTACAGGGGGTCGTTGGGACTGAAGCTTTCTTT
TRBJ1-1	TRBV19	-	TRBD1	CASSMDRGTEAFF	TGTGCCAGTAGTATGGACAGGGGTACTGAAGCTTTCTTT
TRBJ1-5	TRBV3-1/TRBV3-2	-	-	CASSTGVRNQPQHF	TGTGCCAGCAGCACAGGAGTACGCAATCAGCCCCAGCATTTT
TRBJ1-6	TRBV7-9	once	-	CASSLVGSFSPLHF	TGTGCCAGCAGTTTGGTTGGGAGCTTTTCACCCCTCCACTTT
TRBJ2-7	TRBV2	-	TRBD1	CASLSGQGLTPYEQYF	TGTGCCAGCCTCTCGGGACAGGGGTTAACCCCCTACGAGCAGTACTTC
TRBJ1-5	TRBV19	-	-	CASSAPQGYSNQPQHF	TGTGCCAGTAGTGCACCACAGGGTTATAGCAATCAGCCCCAGCATTTT
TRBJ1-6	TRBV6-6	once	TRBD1	CASSFGDRDSPLHF	TGTGCCAGCAGTTTTGGCGACAGGGATTCACCCCTCCACTTT
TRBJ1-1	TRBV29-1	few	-	CSHTLGGNTEAFF	TGCAGCCACACTCTGGGGGGGAACACTGAAGCTTTCTTT
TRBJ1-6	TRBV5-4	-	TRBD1	CASSFGQGNSPLHF	TGTGCCAGCAGCTTTGGACAGGGAAATTCACCCCTCCACTTT
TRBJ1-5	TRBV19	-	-	CASSSGQEQPQHF	TGTGCCAGTAGTTCTGGCCAGGAACAGCCCCAGCATTTT
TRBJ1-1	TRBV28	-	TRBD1	CASSPGTAFEAFF	TGTGCCAGCAGTCCCGGGACAGCTTTTGAGGCTTTCTTT
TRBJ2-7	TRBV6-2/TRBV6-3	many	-	CASSSLTQYYEQYF	TGTGCCAGCAGTTCCCTAACCCAATACTACGAGCAGTACTTC
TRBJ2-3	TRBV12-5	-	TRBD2	CASGLVRLAGDSSTDTQYF	TGTGCTAGTGGTTTGGTTAGACTAGCGGGGGACTCTAGCACAGATACGCAGTATTTT
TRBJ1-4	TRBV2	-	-	CASSRIGVSNEKLFF	TGTGCCAGCAGTCGAATAGGGGTATCTAATGAAAAACTGTTTTTT
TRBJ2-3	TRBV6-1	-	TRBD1	CASSELGGQSDTQYF	TGTGCCAGCAGTGAATTAGGGGGCCAATCGGATACGCAGTATTTT
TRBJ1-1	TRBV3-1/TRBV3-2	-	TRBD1	CASSQGQVGGTEAFF	TGTGCCAGCAGCCAGGGACAGGTCGGAGGCACTGAAGCTTTCTTT
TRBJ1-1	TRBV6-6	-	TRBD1	CASSYGPHRGGTEAFF	TGTGCCAGCAGTTACGGGCCACACAGGGGCGGCACTGAAGCTTTCTTT
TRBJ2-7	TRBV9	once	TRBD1	CASSVAGQGAYEQYF	TGTGCCAGCAGCGTAGCGGGACAGGGAGCCTACGAGCAGTACTTC
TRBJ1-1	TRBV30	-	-	CAWSVRGNTEAFF	TGTGCCTGGAGTGTACGGGGGAACACTGAAGCTTTCTTT
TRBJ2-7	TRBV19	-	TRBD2	CASSPSRTSGTPYEQYF	TGTGCCAGTAGTCCATCGCGGACTAGCGGGACCCCCTACGAGCAGTACTTC